This T cell receptor beta chain appears in the sequencing data of a study of blood T cell repertoires in COVID-19. Study information: From the United States, Italy and Spain came samples of acute and convalescent COVID-19.

TCRdb's table, derived via immunoSEQ multiplex PCR, lists solely in-frame clones and lacks some. Here the sample spans tens of thousands of clones, 90% to 95% being singletons. CDR1 and CDR2 (germline): SGHVS, FQNEAQ. V was shortened by 0 bases and J by 3 bases, with 6 bases between the two germline ends. This CDR3 comprises 15 residues. J is TRBJ1-6 and V is TRBV7-8, with a tentative D call TRBD1 (5 bases). This TCR came from a human donor in a cohort sampled during active COVID-19. Sequencing was performed on peripheral blood. The CDR3 DNA reads as TGTGCCAGCAGCTTAGCGACAGTCTATAATTCACCCCTCCACTTT. This sequence encodes CASSLATVYNSPLHF.